The sequence of this T cell receptor beta chain was determined in a study of shared clonotypes between healthy human individuals. Study-level findings and limits: Non-shared clonotypes were found to have lower generation probabilities than the clonotypes that were shared by all four of the sorted-subset donors. Donor scarcity curtailed the genetic and exposure-history diversity represented herein.

The data were produced by immunoSEQ multiplex PCR, yet TCRdb's version contains in-frame clones alone and is incomplete. The repertoire holds 2 million to 2.5 million clones, with 85% to 95% as singletons. The CDR3 consists of 14 residues. Germline assignment: CDR1 SGHTA and CDR2 FQGNSA. The germline V and J ends were trimmed by 5 bases and 9 bases, with 14 bases remaining between them. Turning to this clone: The antigen is unknown.

This TCR was sampled from a man between 18 and 29 years old in good health. Some clones in this sample may be carry-over from other donors' samples. The J gene is TRBJ1-6, the V gene TRBV7-2, with D unresolved. The sample comprised naive CD4+ T cells from PBMCs. Subset meaning: CD45RA+ positively selected. DNA of the CDR3: TGTGCCAGCAGCATCGCAGGACTGGGTTCACCCCTCCACTTT. Translating it yields CASSIAGLGSPLHF.